The 26 T cell receptor beta chains below come from one sample, sequenced in a study of low-dose radiotherapy and immunotherapy resistance in tumors. Time point defined: before trial treatment. Gene-specific TRAV and TRBV primers were used for first-strand cDNA, covering alpha and beta chains. With a V-primer adapter and a constant-region primer, TCRs were amplified for 20 to 25 PCR cycles. TCRdb reprocessed the reads via MiXCR and lists one record per CDR3 protein. The data contain around 68,000 distinct CDR3 sequences, around a quarter of them singletons. Sequences were derived from PBMCs, sampled before treatment. The receptors here all came from a male donor with rectosigmoid adenocarcinoma.

At least ten counts were recorded for this clonotype. The CDR3 reads CSGRGGGTDTQYF. The CDR3 nucleotides read TGCAGCGGGCGAGGGGGGGGGACAGATACGCAGTATTTT. V usage is TRBV29-1 and J usage is TRBJ2-3; TRBD2 might be the D (7 bases). The CDR3 extends over 13 amino acids. The V end lost 7 bases, the J end lost 3 bases, and 14 bases lay between the germline ends. Germline V gene sequence: CDR1 SQVTM, CDR2 ANQGSEA.

This clonotype was found many times. The J gene is TRBJ2-5, the V gene TRBV2; TRBD2 matches at 12 bases. Looked up from germline, CDR1 is SNHLY and CDR2 is FYNNEI. The ends lost 0 bases at V and 7 bases at J; junction bases unmatched: 3. There are 15 residues in the CDR3. CDR3 sequence: CASSEAGLAGTTQYF. In nucleotides, the CDR3 is TGTGCCAGCAGTGAAGCCGGACTAGCGGGGACGACCCAGTACTTC.

The chain has TRBV28 and TRBJ2-7; D gene unclear. Trimming cost V 3 bases and J 0 bases, with 9 bases left between them. Germline V gene data show CDR1 as MDHEN and CDR2 as SYDVKM. This CDR3 is built from 14 residues. The CDR3 sequence: CASSFGTRSYEQYF. CDR3 DNA: TGTGCCAGCAGTTTTGGCACTCGCTCCTACGAGCAGTACTTC.

CDR3 sequence (DNA): TGTGCCAGCAGTTTAGGCCCCACGCCCCACACTGAAGCTTTCTTT. The encoded protein is CASSLGPTPHTEAFF. The chain couples TRBV12-3 or TRBV12-4 to TRBJ1-1; D not certain. Between the trimmed V and J ends, which lost 1 base and 3 bases, there was a span of 12 bases. There are 15 residues in the CDR3.

This clonotype was recorded at least ten times. The chain links TRBV7-9 to TRBJ2-3, with D uncertain. This CDR3 spans 18 amino acids. The germline V gene has CDR1 SEHNR and CDR2 FQNEAQ (reference sequence). V shed 1 base and J shed 2 bases, with 19 bases lying between them. The DNA for the CDR3 is TGTGCCAGCAGCTTAGGTGGCTCATACAGTCGATTCACAGATACGCAGTATTTT. Translation: CASSLGGSYSRFTDTQYF.

This clonotype was detected ten times or more. The chain uses TRBV19 and TRBJ2-7; 7 bases fit TRBD1. J was trimmed by 1 base and V by 5 bases; bases with no gene match: 5. This CDR3 comprises 14 residues. CDR1 LNHDA and CDR2 SQIVND come from the germline V gene (reference sequence). As DNA, the CDR3 is TGTGCCAGTAGTTCCACAGGGGATTCCTACGAGCAGTACTTC. It codes for CASSSTGDSYEQYF.

This clonotype was seen ten or more times. The gene calls are TRBV4-3 and TRBJ2-7, with D possibly called TRBD1 or TRBD2 (5 bases each). Germline-derived CDR1 and CDR2 are LGHNA and YSLEER. Deletions cut 1 base from V and 5 bases from J, with 18 bases between. CDR3 length equals 16 residues. For the CDR3, the DNA is TGCGCCAGCAGCCAAGTTTCGGGACCCCCGGTGGACGAGCAGTACTTC. It codes for CASSQVSGPPVDEQYF.

Sample share makes this clonotype medium-sized. The rearrangement links TRBV18 to TRBJ1-4, with D possibly matching TRBD1 (6 bases). The CDR3 loop spans 17 amino acids. Trimming cost V 1 base and J 3 bases, with 15 bases left between them. Germline CDR1 reads KGHSH; CDR2 reads LQKENI. The CDR3 loop is CASSPRTPTGPNEKLFF. The CDR3 DNA follows: TGTGCCAGCTCACCACGGACGCCGACAGGTCCTAATGAAAAACTGTTTTTT. The whole variable domain, remainder taken from reference TRBV18 and TRBJ1-4, is NAGVMQNPRHLVRRRGQEARLRCSPMKGHSHVYWYRQLPEEGLKFMVYLQKENIIDESGMPKERFSAEFPKEGPSILRIQQVVRGDSAAYFCASSPRTPTGPNEKLFFGSGTQLSVL.

This clonotype has only one observation. The gene calls are TRBV12-3 or TRBV12-4 and TRBJ2-5, with 8 bases aligning to TRBD2. Losses at the gene ends were 6 bases for V and 9 bases for J; bases not matched to a gene: 3. This CDR3 is 11 amino acids long. CDR3 in DNA: TGTGCCAGCAGCCTGGGACTAGCCCAGTACTTC. Translated: CASSLGLAQYF.

Comment on this clonotype: A far larger clone lies a single base away; this is likely a read error. This chain links TRBV6-6 with TRBJ1-6, with a possible D match to TRBD1 (5 bases). CDR1 and CDR2 (germline): MNHNY, SVGAGI (reference sequence). CDR3 length: 12 residues. The CDR3 reads CATSALTAPLHF. Here the CDR3 DNA reads TGTGCCACCAGTGCCCTGACAGCACCCCTCCACTTT.

This chain links TRBV13 with TRBJ2-7; maybe TRBD1 (6 bases). Trimming shortened V by 0 bases and J by 6 bases, and 12 bases separated the two germline ends. Looked up from germline, CDR1 is PRHDT and CDR2 is FYEKMQ (reference sequence). CDR3 length: 14 amino acids. DNA of the CDR3: TGTGCCAGCAGCTTAGGACAGGGTCGTGGCGAGCAGTACTTC. Its protein is CASSLGQGRGEQYF.

This clonotype has ten or more counts. The gene calls are TRBV29-1 and TRBJ2-7; D ambiguous. The CDR3 is made up of 14 amino acids. Trimming took off 4 bases at V and 2 bases at J, with 15 bases between the two ends. Per the germline V gene, CDR1 is SQVTM and CDR2 is ANQGSEA. The CDR3, as DNA: TGCAGCGTTGCGAAACAGTGGGCGACCTACGAGCAGTACTTC. It is translated as CSVAKQWATYEQYF.

The chain recombines TRBV19 with TRBJ2-7, with 12 bases fitting TRBD1. The CDR3 length is 15 residues. V shed 5 bases, J shed 5 bases, and the junction held 7 bases outside the gene matches. Per germline, CDR1 LNHDA and CDR2 SQIVND (reference sequence). The CDR3 loop reads CASSPGQGAGHEQYF. CDR3 nucleotides: TGTGCCAGTAGTCCGGGACAGGGGGCTGGCCACGAGCAGTACTTC.

This clonotype has a count of ten or more. The chain recombines TRBV13 with TRBJ1-2; D is unresolved. Germline CDR1 PRHDT, CDR2 FYEKMQ (reference sequence). V was pared by 5 bases and J by 2 bases, with 6 bases between. This CDR3 spans 12 amino acids. CDR3 nucleotides: TGTGCCAGCAGCGGCAGGAACTATGGCTACACCTTC. It specifies CASSGRNYGYTF.

Within the sample, this clonotype is medium-sized. The chain has TRBV5-1 and TRBJ2-7, with D possibly being TRBD2 (6 bases). Germline CDR1 SGHRS, CDR2 YFSETQ. The germline V and J ends were trimmed by 7 bases and 0 bases, with 20 bases remaining between them. This CDR3 comprises 16 residues. Here the CDR3 DNA reads TGCGCCAGCCGGCAAAGGAGCGGGCCGAGCTCCTACGAGCAGTACTTC. As protein: CASRQRSGPSSYEQYF. Looking up the rest from reference TRBV5-1 and TRBJ2-7 gives the full variable domain: KAGVTQTPRYLIKTRGQQVTLSCSPISGHRSVSWYQQTPGQGLQFLFEYFSETQRNKGNFPGRFSGRQFSNSRSEMNVSTLELGDSALYLCASRQRSGPSSYEQYFGPGTRLTVT.

At least ten counts were recorded for this clonotype. This chain links TRBV21-1 with TRBJ2-2; the table's TRBD2 call for D was not verified on the DNA. TRBV21-1 is a recognized pseudogene. CDR3 length: 20 residues. CDR3 residues: CASSHSPPQLAGGPHGELFF. The CDR3 DNA sequence: TGTGCCAGCTCCCACAGCCCCCCTCAACTAGCGGGAGGGCCCCACGGGGAGCTGTTTTTT.

The chain links TRBV6-2 or TRBV6-3 to TRBJ2-5; 8 bases match TRBD2. Trimming removed 4 bases from V and 4 bases from J; junction bases left unmatched: 14. This CDR3 region has 17 residues. CDR1 is MNHEY, CDR2 SVGEGT, per germline. The chain's CDR3 is CASSSTAGATGGETQYF. In DNA, the CDR3 is TGTGCCAGCAGTTCCACAGCGGGGGCTACAGGAGGAGAGACCCAGTACTTC.

The sample holds many counts of this clonotype. This CDR3 reads CASSLLVTETRELFF. The CDR3 DNA reads as TGTGCCAGCAGTTTGCTCGTGACCGAAACCCGGGAGCTGTTTTTT. The V call is TRBV6-2 or TRBV6-3, the J call TRBJ2-2; D unclear. Looked up from germline, CDR1 is MNHEY and CDR2 is SVGEGT. The CDR3 is made up of 15 amino acids. V shed 4 bases and J shed 9 bases, with 18 bases lying between them.

In its sample, this clonotype was seen many times. In DNA form, the CDR3 reads TGCGCCAGCAGCTTGACAGCGGGAGGGTACAATGAGCAGTTCTTC. Residues: CASSLTAGGYNEQFF. J is TRBJ2-1 and V is TRBV5-1, with 10 bases matching TRBD2. The J segment lost 4 bases and the V segment lost 1 base, leaving 2 bases of the junction unmatched. The CDR3 length is 15 residues. Germline V gene sequence: CDR1 SGHRS, CDR2 YFSETQ.

As DNA, the CDR3 is TGTGCCAGCAGCGCCGGGACAGGGCTTGACACTGAAGCTTTCTTT. Translation gives CASSAGTGLDTEAFF. The chain carries TRBV9 and TRBJ1-1; TRBD1 agrees at 9 bases. With V trimmed by 3 bases and J by 3 bases, 6 bases remained unmatched. The CDR3 totals 15 residues. Per germline, CDR1 SGDLS and CDR2 YYNGEE.

This clonotype was counted many times. The genes are TRBV14 and TRBJ1-1; 9 bases map to TRBD1. Germline V gene data show CDR1 as SGHDN and CDR2 as FVKESK. The CDR3 is made up of 12 amino acids. V trimming: 1 base; J trimming: 10 bases; junction bases outside the gene matches: 1. CDR3 amino acids: CASSQVDRGAFF. CDR3 coding DNA: TGTGCCAGCAGCCAAGTGGACAGGGGAGCTTTCTTT.

This clonotype was detected ten times or more. The V call is TRBV28, the J call TRBJ2-5; 13 bases are shared with TRBD2. The CDR3 runs 18 residues. Germline CDR1 is MDHEN and CDR2 is SYDVKM. With 6 bases clipped from V and 7 bases from J, the junction kept 17 bases outside the gene matches. The CDR3 loop reads CASSRTSGRGGAQLTQYF. The CDR3 DNA follows: TGTGCCAGCAGCCGTACTAGCGGGAGGGGAGGGGCCCAGTTGACCCAGTACTTC. The entire variable domain, with the rest obtained from reference TRBV28 and TRBJ2-5, is as follows: DVKVTQSSRYLVKRTGEKVFLECVQDMDHENMFWYRQDPGLGLRLIYFSYDVKMKEKGDIPEGYSVSREKKERFSLILESASTNQTSMYLCASSRTSGRGGAQLTQYFGPGTRLLVL.

There are many counts of this clonotype. The V and J genes are TRBV4-3 and TRBJ2-1; TRBD2 matches 16 bases. CDR3 size: 16 residues. The germline CDR1 and CDR2 sequences are LGHNA and YSLEER. The V segment lost 4 bases and the J segment 5 bases; nucleotides outside the gene matches: 2. CDR3 loop: CASSPGLAGGNNEQFF. As DNA, the CDR3 is TGCGCCAGCAGCCCGGGACTAGCGGGGGGGAACAATGAGCAGTTCTTC.

The table lists this clonotype with a few counts. The DNA of the CDR3 is TGTGCCGCAGGACAGGGGGGAACAGATACGCAGTATTTT. Translation gives CAAGQGGTDTQYF. The chain employs TRBV19 and TRBJ2-3, with 10 bases lining up with TRBD1. V lost 11 bases and J lost 3; bases outside the gene matches: 5. This CDR3 region has 13 residues. The V gene's germline CDR1 is LNHDA and CDR2 SQIVND (reference sequence).

This clonotype was recorded at least ten times. The chain couples TRBV5-1 to TRBJ2-2; TRBD1 might be the D (6 bases). The CDR3 sequence is 15 residues long. Germline loops: CDR1 SGHRS, CDR2 YFSETQ. Between the trimmed V and J ends, which lost 4 bases and 4 bases, there was a span of 14 bases. The CDR3 bases are TGCGCCAGCAGCCGGGACATTACGAGCACCGGGGAGCTGTTTTTT. Residues: CASSRDITSTGELFF. The variable domain in full, with the rest retrieved from reference TRBV5-1 and TRBJ2-2, is KAGVTQTPRYLIKTRGQQVTLSCSPISGHRSVSWYQQTPGQGLQFLFEYFSETQRNKGNFPGRFSGRQFSNSRSEMNVSTLELGDSALYLCASSRDITSTGELFFGEGSRLTVL.

The sample holds many counts of this clonotype. CDR3 sequence reads: CASSGGLAGDPLPYEQYF. The DNA for the CDR3 is TGTGCCAGCAGCGGGGGACTAGCGGGAGACCCCCTCCCCTACGAGCAGTACTTC. The chain combines TRBV9 with TRBJ2-7; TRBD2 matches 14 bases. Germline V lookup: CDR1 SGDLS, CDR2 YYNGEE. V lost 3 bases to trimming and J lost 2 bases; unmatched junction nucleotides: 10. The CDR3 spans 18 residues.